A selection of T cell receptor beta chains follows, all from one sample in a study of metastatic and nonmetastatic thyroid tumors. MiXCR was used by TCRdb to re-call the PCR reads. The profile shows tens of thousands of clones, about 17% of them singletons. Material for sequencing was blood. These receptors all come from a male donor with papillary thyroid cancer or a benign thyroid nodule (not recorded which). Some clones in this sample may be carry-over from other donors' samples. Both conserved end residues are part of each CDR3. The order of the fields is V gene, J gene, clone size, D gene, CDR3 DNA, CDR3 protein. The D gene is left open where the match is weak. Not every row has a clone size; where given, it reads once, few, many or a size class.

>TRBV19|TRBJ1-5|many|TRBD1
TGTGCCAGTAGTCCGACAGGGGGGAATCAGCCCCAGCATTTT
CASSPTGGNQPQHF
>TRBV12-3/TRBV12-4|TRBJ2-1|many|.
TGTGCCAGCACCTTGGGCGGGACCGAGCAGTTCTTC
CASTLGGTEQFF
>TRBV7-8|TRBJ2-1|.|.
TGTGCCAGCAGCCTTAGCGGCGCAGGCAATGATCAGTTCTTC
CASSLSGAGNDQFF
>TRBV10-3|TRBJ2-7|few|.
TGTGCCATCACCGGACACCTGGCCTACGAGCAGTACTTC
CAITGHLAYEQYF
>TRBV29-1|TRBJ1-1|many|.
TGCAGCGTTAGTTCTCGCAGTCTGAACACTGAAGCTTTCTTT
CSVSSRSLNTEAFF
>TRBV7-2|TRBJ2-7|many|TRBD2
TGTGCCAGCATTCCCCTGACTAGCGGACACTACGAGCAGTACTTC
CASIPLTSGHYEQYF
>TRBV5-1|TRBJ2-1|many|TRBD2
TGCGCCAGCAGCTTACTAGCGACTACAGGAGATGAGCAGTTCTTC
CASSLLATTGDEQFF
>TRBV20-1|TRBJ1-6|many|TRBD1
TGCAGTGCTAGAGACCCACAGGGGAATTCACCCCTCCACTTT
CSARDPQGNSPLHF
>TRBV30|TRBJ2-5|.|TRBD1
TGTGCCGGAGACAGGGGGAGGAGAGAGACCCAGTACTTC
CAGDRGRRETQYF
>TRBV7-6|TRBJ2-1|many|TRBD2
TGTGCCAGCAGCTTAGATACGCGGGAGGTGTTCTTC
CASSLDTREVFF
>TRBV6-1|TRBJ2-1|medium-sized|.
TGTGCCAGCAGTGATAGGGCTGAGCAGTTCTTC
CASSDRAEQFF
>TRBV9|TRBJ2-1|many|TRBD2
TGTGCCAGCAGCTTAGGGACTAGCAGAAATGAGCAGTTCTTC
CASSLGTSRNEQFF
>TRBV20-1|TRBJ2-3|once|TRBD2
TGCAGTGCTAGCGCGGCTAGCGGGACCCTCACAGATACACAGTATTTT
CSASAASGTLTDTQYF
>TRBV20-1|TRBJ1-2|many|.
TGCAGTGCTGCGACTGATAACTATGGCTACACCTTC
CSAATDNYGYTF
>TRBV12-3/TRBV12-4|TRBJ2-5|many|TRBD2
TGTGCCAGCAGTCCCCCAGGACTAGCGGGCCCCGAGACCCAGTACTTC
CASSPPGLAGPETQYF
>TRBV12-5|TRBJ2-3|many|TRBD2
TGTGCTAGTGGCCCCCACCGACTAGCGGGAGGTGATACGCAGTATTTT
CASGPHRLAGGDTQYF
>TRBV9|TRBJ2-1|many|TRBD2
TGTGCCAGCAGCGTAGGGAACCCAGCGGGGTACAATGAGCAGTTCTTC
CASSVGNPAGYNEQFF
>TRBV5-1|TRBJ2-3|many|.
TGCGCCAGCAGCCAGACCACGACAGTCACAGATACGCAGTATTTT
CASSQTTTVTDTQYF
>TRBV6-4|TRBJ2-6|many|.
TGTGCCAGCAGTGAGGTCTCTGGGGCCAACGTCCTGACTTTC
CASSEVSGANVLTF
>TRBV12-3/TRBV12-4|TRBJ2-1|many|.
TGTGCCAGCCGCGGGACGTCCTACAATGAGCAGTTCTTC
CASRGTSYNEQFF
>TRBV6-5|TRBJ2-3|medium-sized|.
TGTGCCAGCAGTCTCTTTGGGGCCCACACGGTATCAGATACGCAGTATTTT
CASSLFGAHTVSDTQYF
>TRBV19|TRBJ1-6|.|TRBD1
TGTGCCAGTAGTCCGTCGACAGGGTATCGGTCCAATTCACCCCTCCACTTT
CASSPSTGYRSNSPLHF
>TRBV28|TRBJ1-1|many|.
TGTGCCAGCAGTTTTTCAGGGCAACTCGAAGCTTTCTTT
CASSFSGQLEAFF
>TRBV20-1|TRBJ2-5|.|TRBD1
TGCAGTGCTCGGACCGGGACAGGGGAAGAGACCCAGTACTTC
CSARTGTGEETQYF
>TRBV20-1|TRBJ2-2|.|.
TGTAGTGCTAGTATGTCGAACACCGGGGAGCTTTTTTTT
CSASMSNTGELFF
>TRBV4-1|TRBJ2-1|many|.
TGCGCCAGCAGCCAAGTTATTACAGGGTTATACAATGAGCAGTTCTTC
CASSQVITGLYNEQFF
>TRBV5-4|TRBJ2-5|many|TRBD2
TGTGCCAGCAGCGGGGCGGGAGTTGAGACCCAGTACTTC
CASSGAGVETQYF